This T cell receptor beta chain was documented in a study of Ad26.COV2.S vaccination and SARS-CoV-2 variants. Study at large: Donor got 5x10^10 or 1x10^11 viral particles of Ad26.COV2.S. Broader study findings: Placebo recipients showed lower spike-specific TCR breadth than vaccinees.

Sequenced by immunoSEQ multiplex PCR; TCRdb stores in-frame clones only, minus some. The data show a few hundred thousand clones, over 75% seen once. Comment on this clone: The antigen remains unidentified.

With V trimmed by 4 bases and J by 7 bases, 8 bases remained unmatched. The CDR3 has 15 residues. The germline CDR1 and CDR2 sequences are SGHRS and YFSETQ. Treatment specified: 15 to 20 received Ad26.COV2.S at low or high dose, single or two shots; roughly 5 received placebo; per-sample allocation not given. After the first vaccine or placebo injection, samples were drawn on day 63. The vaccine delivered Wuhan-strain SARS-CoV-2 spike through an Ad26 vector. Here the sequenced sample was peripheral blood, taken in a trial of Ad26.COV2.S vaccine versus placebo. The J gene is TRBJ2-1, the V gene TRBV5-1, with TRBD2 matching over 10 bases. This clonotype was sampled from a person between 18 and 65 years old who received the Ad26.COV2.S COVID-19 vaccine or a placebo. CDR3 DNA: TGCGCCAGCAGCGATCTAGCGGGAGATATGAATGAGCAGTTCTTC. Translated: CASSDLAGDMNEQFF.